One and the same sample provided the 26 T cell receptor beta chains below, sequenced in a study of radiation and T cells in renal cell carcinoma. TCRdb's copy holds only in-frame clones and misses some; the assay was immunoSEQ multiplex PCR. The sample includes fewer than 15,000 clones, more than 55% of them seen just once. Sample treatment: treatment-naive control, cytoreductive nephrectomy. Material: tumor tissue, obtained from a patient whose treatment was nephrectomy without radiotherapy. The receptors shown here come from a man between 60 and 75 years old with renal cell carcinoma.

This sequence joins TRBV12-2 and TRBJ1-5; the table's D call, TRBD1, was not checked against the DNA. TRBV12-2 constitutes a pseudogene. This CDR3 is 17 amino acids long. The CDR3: CASRRTDRGLSDQPQHF. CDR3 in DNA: TGTGCAAGTCGACGAACGGACAGGGGGCTTTCGGATCAGCCCCAGCATTTT.

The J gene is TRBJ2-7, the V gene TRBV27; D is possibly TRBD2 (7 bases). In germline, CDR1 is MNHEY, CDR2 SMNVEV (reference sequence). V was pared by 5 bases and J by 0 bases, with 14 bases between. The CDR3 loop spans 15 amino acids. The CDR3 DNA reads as TGTGCCAGCAGTCCATCGGGGGGCCACTCCTACGAGCAGTACTTC. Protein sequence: CASSPSGGHSYEQYF.

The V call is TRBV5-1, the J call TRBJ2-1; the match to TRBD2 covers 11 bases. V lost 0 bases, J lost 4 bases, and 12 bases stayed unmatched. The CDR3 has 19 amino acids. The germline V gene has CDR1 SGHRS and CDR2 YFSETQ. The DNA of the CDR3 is TGCGCCAGCAGCTTGGATGGGCGGACTAGCGGGCTAGCTTACAATGAGCAGTTCTTC. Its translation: CASSLDGRTSGLAYNEQFF.

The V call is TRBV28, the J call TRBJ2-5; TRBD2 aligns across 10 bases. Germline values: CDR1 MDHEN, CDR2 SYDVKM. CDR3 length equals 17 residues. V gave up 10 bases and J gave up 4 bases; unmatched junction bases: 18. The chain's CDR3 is CATTSARGLAGVETQYF. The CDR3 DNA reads TGTGCCACCACGTCTGCCCGGGGGCTAGCGGGAGTAGAGACCCAGTACTTC.

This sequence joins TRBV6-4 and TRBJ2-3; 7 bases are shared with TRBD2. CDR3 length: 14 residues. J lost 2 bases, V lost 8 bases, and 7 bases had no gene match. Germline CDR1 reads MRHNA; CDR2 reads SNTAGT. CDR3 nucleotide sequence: TGTGCCAGCTCGGCTAGCGGCACCACAGATACGCAGTATTTT. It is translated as CASSASGTTDTQYF.

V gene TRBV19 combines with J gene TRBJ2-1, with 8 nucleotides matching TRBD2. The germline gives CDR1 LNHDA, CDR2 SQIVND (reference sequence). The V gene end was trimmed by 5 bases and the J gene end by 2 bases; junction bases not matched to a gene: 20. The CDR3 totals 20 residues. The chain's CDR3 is CASSSLGSGNPKRPYNEQFF. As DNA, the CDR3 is TGTGCCAGTAGTTCCTTGGGTAGCGGGAACCCCAAACGCCCCTACAATGAGCAGTTCTTC.

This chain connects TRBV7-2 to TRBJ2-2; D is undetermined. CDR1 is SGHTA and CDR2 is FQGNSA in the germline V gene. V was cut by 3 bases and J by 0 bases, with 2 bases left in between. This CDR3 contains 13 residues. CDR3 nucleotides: TGTGCCAGCAGCTTTTCGAACACCGGGGAGCTGTTTTTT. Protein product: CASSFSNTGELFF. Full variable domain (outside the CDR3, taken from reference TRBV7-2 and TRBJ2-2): GAGVSQSPSNKVTEKGKDVELRCDPISGHTALYWYRQSLGQGLEFLIYFQGNSAPDKSGLPSDRFSAERTGGSVSTLTIQRTQQEDSAVYLCASSFSNTGELFFGEGSRLTVL.

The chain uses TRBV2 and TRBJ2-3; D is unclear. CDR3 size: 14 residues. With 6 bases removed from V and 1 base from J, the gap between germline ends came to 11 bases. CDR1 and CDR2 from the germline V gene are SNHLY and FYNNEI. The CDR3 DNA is TGTGCCAGCAGACCCTATGAGGGCACAGATACGCAGTATTTT. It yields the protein CASRPYEGTDTQYF.

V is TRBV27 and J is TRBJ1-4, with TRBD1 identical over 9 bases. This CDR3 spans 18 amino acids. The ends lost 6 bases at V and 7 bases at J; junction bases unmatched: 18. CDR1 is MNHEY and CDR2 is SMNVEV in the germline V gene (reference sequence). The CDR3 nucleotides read TGTGCCAGCAGCCGAAAACCGGGACAGGGTTCTGTGGGTGAAAAACTGTTTTTT. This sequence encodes CASSRKPGQGSVGEKLFF.

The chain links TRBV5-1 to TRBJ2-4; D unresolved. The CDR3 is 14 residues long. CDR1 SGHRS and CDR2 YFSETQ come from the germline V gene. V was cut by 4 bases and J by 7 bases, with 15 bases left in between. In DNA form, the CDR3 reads TGCGCCAGCAGCCCCGGCGGCCCGAGGAACATTCAGTACTTC. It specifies CASSPGGPRNIQYF.

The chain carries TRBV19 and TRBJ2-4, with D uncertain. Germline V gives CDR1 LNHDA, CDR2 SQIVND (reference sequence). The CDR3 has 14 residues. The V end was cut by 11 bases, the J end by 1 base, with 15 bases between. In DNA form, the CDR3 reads TGTGCCGGATCCCCGACAAGGGCCAAAAACATTCAGTACTTC. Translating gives CAGSPTRAKNIQYF.

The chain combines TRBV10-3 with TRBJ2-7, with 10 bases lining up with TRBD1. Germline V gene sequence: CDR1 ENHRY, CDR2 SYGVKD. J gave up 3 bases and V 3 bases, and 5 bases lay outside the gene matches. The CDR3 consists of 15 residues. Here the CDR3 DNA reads TGTGCCATCAGTGATTTTGGGACAGGGGTCTACGAGCAGTACTTC. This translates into CAISDFGTGVYEQYF.

CDR3 DNA: TGTGCCAGCAGCTTATTTCACACTGAAGCTTTCTTT. Protein sequence: CASSLFHTEAFF. This rearrangement joins TRBV7-9 to TRBJ1-1; D remains ambiguous. Germline V gene lookup returns CDR1 SEHNR and CDR2 FQNEAQ (reference sequence). V gave up 2 bases and J gave up 3 bases, with 4 bases separating them. The CDR3 length is 12 residues.

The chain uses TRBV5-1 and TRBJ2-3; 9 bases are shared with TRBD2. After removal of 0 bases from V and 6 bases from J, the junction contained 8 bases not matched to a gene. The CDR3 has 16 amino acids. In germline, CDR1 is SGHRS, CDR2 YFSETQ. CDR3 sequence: CASSLAELAGVDTQYF. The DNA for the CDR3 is TGCGCCAGCAGCTTGGCCGAATTAGCGGGAGTCGATACGCAGTATTTT. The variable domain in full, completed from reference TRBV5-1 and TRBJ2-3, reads KAGVTQTPRYLIKTRGQQVTLSCSPISGHRSVSWYQQTPGQGLQFLFEYFSETQRNKGNFPGRFSGRQFSNSRSEMNVSTLELGDSALYLCASSLAELAGVDTQYFGPGTRLTVL.

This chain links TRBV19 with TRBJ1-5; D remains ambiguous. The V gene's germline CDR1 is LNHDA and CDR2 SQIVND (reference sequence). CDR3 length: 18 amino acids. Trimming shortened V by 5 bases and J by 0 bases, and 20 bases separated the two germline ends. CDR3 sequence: CASSYRTAAMYSNQPQHF. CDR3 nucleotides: TGTGCCAGTAGTTATCGGACCGCCGCCATGTATAGCAATCAGCCCCAGCATTTT.

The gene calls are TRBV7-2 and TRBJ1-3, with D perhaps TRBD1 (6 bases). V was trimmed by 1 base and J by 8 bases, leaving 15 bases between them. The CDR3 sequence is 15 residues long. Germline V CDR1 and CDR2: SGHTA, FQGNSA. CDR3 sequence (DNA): TGTGCCAGCAGCTTAGGGTCCCCAGGGGTAGACACCATATATTTT. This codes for CASSLGSPGVDTIYF.

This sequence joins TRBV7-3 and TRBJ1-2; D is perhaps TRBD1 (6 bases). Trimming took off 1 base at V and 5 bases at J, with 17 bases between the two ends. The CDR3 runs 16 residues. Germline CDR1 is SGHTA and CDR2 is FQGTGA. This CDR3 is CASSLRVFQGKYGYTF. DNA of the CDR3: TGTGCCAGCAGCTTAAGAGTATTCCAGGGGAAATATGGCTACACCTTC.

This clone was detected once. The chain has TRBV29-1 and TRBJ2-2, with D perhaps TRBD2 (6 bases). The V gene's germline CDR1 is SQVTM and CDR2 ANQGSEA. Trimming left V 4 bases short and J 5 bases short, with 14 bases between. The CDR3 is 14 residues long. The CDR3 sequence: CSVGGTSETGELFF. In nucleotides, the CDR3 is TGCAGCGTTGGAGGGACTTCCGAAACCGGGGAGCTGTTTTTT.

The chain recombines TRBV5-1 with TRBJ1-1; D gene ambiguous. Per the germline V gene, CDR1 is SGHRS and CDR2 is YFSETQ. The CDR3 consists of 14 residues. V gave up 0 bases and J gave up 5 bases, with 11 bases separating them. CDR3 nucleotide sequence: TGCGCCAGCAGCTTGGAAGGGTTGGAGACTGAAGCTTTCTTT. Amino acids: CASSLEGLETEAFF. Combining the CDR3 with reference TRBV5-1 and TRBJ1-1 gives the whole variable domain KAGVTQTPRYLIKTRGQQVTLSCSPISGHRSVSWYQQTPGQGLQFLFEYFSETQRNKGNFPGRFSGRQFSNSRSEMNVSTLELGDSALYLCASSLEGLETEAFFGQGTRLTVV.

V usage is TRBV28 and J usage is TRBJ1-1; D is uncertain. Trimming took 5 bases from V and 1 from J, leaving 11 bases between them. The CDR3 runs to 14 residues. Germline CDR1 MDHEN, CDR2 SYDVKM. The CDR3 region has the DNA TGTGCCAGCAGTCCTTTGGTCGCGAACACTGAAGCTTTCTTT. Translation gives CASSPLVANTEAFF.

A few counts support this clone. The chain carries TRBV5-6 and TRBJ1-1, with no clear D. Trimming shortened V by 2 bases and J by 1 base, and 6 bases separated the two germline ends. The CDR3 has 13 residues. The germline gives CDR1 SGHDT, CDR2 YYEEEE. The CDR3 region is CASSFQRNTEAFF. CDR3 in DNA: TGTGCCAGCAGCTTCCAGAGGAACACTGAAGCTTTCTTT.

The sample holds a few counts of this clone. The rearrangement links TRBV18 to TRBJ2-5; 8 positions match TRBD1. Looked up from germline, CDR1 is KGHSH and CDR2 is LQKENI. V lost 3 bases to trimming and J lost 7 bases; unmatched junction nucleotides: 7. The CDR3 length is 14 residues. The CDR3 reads CASSPGTGDVTQYF. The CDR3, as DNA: TGTGCCAGCTCACCCGGGACAGGAGACGTGACCCAGTACTTC.

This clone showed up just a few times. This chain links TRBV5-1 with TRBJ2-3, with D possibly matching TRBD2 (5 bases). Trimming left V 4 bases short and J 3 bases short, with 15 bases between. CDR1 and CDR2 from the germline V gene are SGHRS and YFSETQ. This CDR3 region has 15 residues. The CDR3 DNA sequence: TGCGCCAGCAGCCTCAGACCCGAGGGTACAGATACGCAGTATTTT. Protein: CASSLRPEGTDTQYF. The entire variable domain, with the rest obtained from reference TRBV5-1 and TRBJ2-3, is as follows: KAGVTQTPRYLIKTRGQQVTLSCSPISGHRSVSWYQQTPGQGLQFLFEYFSETQRNKGNFPGRFSGRQFSNSRSEMNVSTLELGDSALYLCASSLRPEGTDTQYFGPGTRLTVL.

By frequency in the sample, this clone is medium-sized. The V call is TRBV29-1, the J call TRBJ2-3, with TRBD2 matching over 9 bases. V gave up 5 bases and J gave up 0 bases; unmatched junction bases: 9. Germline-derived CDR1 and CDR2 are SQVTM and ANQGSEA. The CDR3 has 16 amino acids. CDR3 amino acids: CSVTTSGTASTDTQYF. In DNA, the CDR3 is TGCAGCGTTACGACTAGCGGAACAGCTAGCACAGATACGCAGTATTTT.

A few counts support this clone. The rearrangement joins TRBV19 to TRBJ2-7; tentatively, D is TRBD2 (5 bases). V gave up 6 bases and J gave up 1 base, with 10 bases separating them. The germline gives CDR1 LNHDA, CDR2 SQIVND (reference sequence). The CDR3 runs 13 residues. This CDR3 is CASRRAASYEQYF. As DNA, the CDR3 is TGTGCCAGTAGGAGGGCAGCTTCCTACGAGCAGTACTTC.

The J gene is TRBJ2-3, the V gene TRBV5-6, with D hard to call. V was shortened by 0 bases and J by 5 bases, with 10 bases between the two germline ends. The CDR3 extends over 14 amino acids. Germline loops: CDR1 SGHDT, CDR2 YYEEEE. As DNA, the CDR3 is TGTGCCAGCAGCTTGGGACTCCCTAGAGATACGCAGTATTTT. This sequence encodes CASSLGLPRDTQYF.